These 20 T cell receptor beta chains came from one sample sequenced in a study of blood T cell repertoires in COVID-19. The method was immunoSEQ multiplex PCR; TCRdb's version includes in-frame clones alone and lacks a portion of them. The sample lists around 170,000 clones; 88% were seen once. The specimen was peripheral blood. These receptors all come from a man in his sixties with acute or convalescent COVID-19.

This chain links TRBV2 with TRBJ1-4, with 9 bases that match TRBD1. V shed 11 bases, J shed 0 bases, and the junction held 10 bases outside the gene matches. The CDR3 is 16 residues long. CDR1 and CDR2 from the germline V gene are SNHLY and FYNNEI. CDR3 bases: TGTGCCTCCAGGACAGGGGAGGTTTCAACTAATGAAAAACTGTTTTTT. Translation gives CASRTGEVSTNEKLFF.

V is TRBV2 and J is TRBJ2-5, with 7 positions matching TRBD2. Losses at the gene ends were 7 bases for V and 2 bases for J; bases not matched to a gene: 10. The CDR3 has 15 residues. Germline V lookup: CDR1 SNHLY, CDR2 FYNNEI. CDR3 coding DNA: TGTGCCAGCAAGGGGCTGGCGGGGGTTCAAGAGACCCAGTACTTC. Amino acid sequence: CASKGLAGVQETQYF.

The J gene is TRBJ1-1, the V gene TRBV7-6; unclear D gene. CDR3 length: 12 amino acids. Trimming took off 1 base at V and 8 bases at J, with 8 bases between the two ends. The V gene's germline CDR1 is SGHVS and CDR2 FNYEAQ. For the CDR3, the DNA is TGTGCCAGCAGCTTAGGCCCGGGGGAAGCTTTCTTT. This codes for CASSLGPGEAFF.

V and J are TRBV6-2 or TRBV6-3 and TRBJ2-7; 7 bases are shared with TRBD2. Germline-derived CDR1 and CDR2 are MNHEY and SVGEGT. J gave up 3 bases and V 4 bases, and 0 bases lay outside the gene matches. This CDR3 has 12 amino acids. CDR3 amino acids: CASSWDYYEQYF. In DNA form, the CDR3 reads TGTGCCAGCAGTTGGGACTACTACGAGCAGTACTTC.

The chain couples TRBV4-2 to TRBJ1-5; no firm D call. The CDR3 runs to 16 residues. Trimming removed 0 bases from V and 6 bases from J, with 15 bases in between. CDR1 and CDR2 from the germline V gene are LGHNA and YNFKEQ. DNA of the CDR3: TGTGCCAGCAGCCAAGATTACGCAGGTAATACTCAGCCCCAGCATTTT. Translating gives CASSQDYAGNTQPQHF.

This chain joins TRBV7-9 and TRBJ1-1; TRBD1 aligns across 10 bases. J gave up 3 bases and V 5 bases, and 9 bases lay outside the gene matches. The CDR3 totals 16 residues. The germline CDR1 and CDR2 sequences are SEHNR and FQNEAQ (reference sequence). This chain's CDR3 is CASSPDRTGGYTEAFF. CDR3 nucleotide sequence: TGTGCCAGCAGCCCGGATAGGACAGGGGGGTACACTGAAGCTTTCTTT.

This chain links TRBV9 with TRBJ2-1, with TRBD2 matching over 14 bases. V lost 4 bases and J lost 7; bases outside the gene matches: 4. The CDR3 loop spans 15 amino acids. The germline V gene has CDR1 SGDLS and CDR2 YYNGEE. CDR3 sequence (DNA): TGTGCCAGCAGCCGACTAGCGGGGGGGCTTAATGAGCAGTTCTTC. Its translation: CASSRLAGGLNEQFF.

The gene calls are TRBV11-3 and TRBJ1-1; D is possibly TRBD1 (5 bases). The CDR3 sequence is 16 residues long. From germline, CDR1 is SGHNT and CDR2 YENEEA. Trimming pared 6 bases from V and 3 bases from J, leaving 20 bases between. CDR3 bases: TGTGCCAGCAGACCGACAGCCAGTAATGGTGACACTGAAGCTTTCTTT. This sequence encodes CASRPTASNGDTEAFF. Together with reference TRBV11-3 and TRBJ1-1, the CDR3 gives the full variable domain: EAGVVQSPRYKIIEKKQPVAFWCNPISGHNTLYWYLQNLGQGPELLIRYENEEAVDDSQLPKDRFSAERLKGVDSTLKIQPAELGDSAVYLCASRPTASNGDTEAFFGQGTRLTVV.

The genes are TRBV12-5 and TRBJ2-1; 7 positions match TRBD2. Looked up from germline, CDR1 is LGHNT and CDR2 is FRNRAP. CDR3 length: 15 residues. V dropped 7 bases and J dropped 7; count of bases not matched to a gene: 13. CDR3 loop: CASAQGDYGRNEQFF. CDR3 in DNA: TGTGCTAGTGCCCAAGGGGACTACGGGCGGAATGAGCAGTTCTTC.

This chain joins TRBV29-1 and TRBJ2-1; 8 nucleotides match TRBD1. This CDR3 is built from 17 residues. CDR1 and CDR2 (germline): SQVTM, ANQGSEA. J lost 3 bases, V lost 4 bases, and 14 bases had no gene match. The CDR3 DNA follows: TGCAGCGTTGTACTCCCCCTTCGACAGGGGATCTACAATGAGCAGTTCTTC. The encoded protein is CSVVLPLRQGIYNEQFF.

The CDR3: CASSAGGGQETQYF. The CDR3 DNA follows: TGTGCCAGCAGCGCCGGCGGGGGACAAGAGACCCAGTACTTC. V usage is TRBV9 and J usage is TRBJ2-5; 7 nucleotides line up with TRBD2. Germline V gene data show CDR1 as SGDLS and CDR2 as YYNGEE. The V segment lost 3 bases and the J segment 2 bases; nucleotides outside the gene matches: 4. The CDR3 totals 14 residues.

This chain uses TRBV18 with TRBJ1-6; D is uncertain. Germline V CDR1 and CDR2: KGHSH, LQKENI. The V end was cut by 3 bases, the J end by 8 bases, with 8 bases between. The CDR3 has 13 amino acids. Written as DNA, the CDR3 is TGTGCCAGCTCACCGGGCAAAGATTCACCCCTCCACTTT. Its protein product is CASSPGKDSPLHF.

V is TRBV24-1 and J is TRBJ1-1; no definite D call. The CDR3 consists of 13 residues. V was clipped by 7 bases and J by 0 bases, with 8 bases between them. From germline, CDR1 is KGHDR and CDR2 SFDVKD. CDR3 DNA sequence: TGTGCCACCAGGCAAGAGGTGAACACTGAAGCTTTCTTT. It is translated as CATRQEVNTEAFF.

The chain carries TRBV7-2 and TRBJ1-5; D unclear. Trimming took 1 base from V and 1 from J, leaving 5 bases between them. The CDR3 length is 14 residues. The V gene's germline CDR1 is SGHTA and CDR2 FQGNSA. CDR3 residues: CASSLGLSNQPQHF. Written as DNA, the CDR3 is TGTGCCAGCAGCTTAGGACTCAGCAATCAGCCCCAGCATTTT.

The chain employs TRBV30 and TRBJ2-4; maybe TRBD1 (6 bases). Per germline, CDR1 GTSNPN and CDR2 SVGIG (reference sequence). Trimming took 2 bases from V and 15 from J, leaving 20 bases between them. The CDR3 has 13 amino acids. CDR3: CAWSFETGHPRYF. The CDR3 DNA reads as TGTGCCTGGAGTTTCGAGACAGGACACCCGCGGTACTTC.

V and J are TRBV7-9 and TRBJ1-2; TRBD1 might be the D (5 bases). Trimming left V 2 bases short and J 3 bases short, with 13 bases between. The V gene's germline CDR1 is SEHNR and CDR2 FQNEAQ (reference sequence). CDR3 length: 15 residues. The DNA for the CDR3 is TGTGCCAGCAGCTTAACCCAGGGACTTGACTATGGCTACACCTTC. As protein: CASSLTQGLDYGYTF.

The chain couples TRBV19 to TRBJ2-2; D is possibly TRBD2 (6 bases). From germline, CDR1 is LNHDA and CDR2 SQIVND (reference sequence). The CDR3 extends over 16 amino acids. V gave up 4 bases and J gave up 6 bases, with 18 bases separating them. The CDR3 nucleotides read TGTGCCAGTAGTAGGGGGGACCCACTGGGGGCCGGGGAGCTGTTTTTT. Translation gives CASSRGDPLGAGELFF.

The count of this clone is one. This chain joins TRBV9 and TRBJ2-1; D not resolved. The CDR3 loop spans 13 amino acids. Between the trimmed V and J ends, which lost 0 bases and 5 bases, there was a span of 6 bases. Germline V gene lookup returns CDR1 SGDLS and CDR2 YYNGEE. For the CDR3, the DNA is TGTGCCAGCAGCGTAGATGTCAACAATGAGCAGTTCTTC. Translating gives CASSVDVNNEQFF.

The chain combines TRBV15 with TRBJ1-1; D gene uncertain. Germline V gene lookup returns CDR1 LNHNV and CDR2 YYDKDF (reference sequence). The CDR3 spans 14 residues. V was trimmed by 3 bases and J by 4 bases, leaving 12 bases between them. This CDR3 reads CATSSGEFGTEAFF. DNA of the CDR3: TGTGCCACCAGCAGTGGAGAGTTCGGCACTGAAGCTTTCTTT.

This rearrangement joins TRBV7-9 to TRBJ1-1, with D possibly matching TRBD1 (5 bases). V was cut by 7 bases and J by 1 base, with 13 bases left in between. The CDR3 covers 14 residues. CDR1 and CDR2 (germline): SEHNR, FQNEAQ (reference sequence). The CDR3 sequence: CASTAARGNTEAFF. For the CDR3, the DNA is TGTGCCAGCACCGCGGCTAGGGGGAACACTGAAGCTTTCTTT.